This entry lists 32 T cell receptor beta chains sequenced from one sample in a study of OX40 agonist ivuxolimab in advanced cancers. Profiling relied on immunoSEQ multiplex PCR, and the TCRdb table lists in-frame clones only, not all of them. The table lists under 200,000 clones, around 94% of them singletons. The sample consisted of CD4+ or CD8+ T cells sorted from blood, taken in a trial of the OX40 agonist ivuxolimab. The receptors derive from an adult with an advanced solid tumor such as melanoma, head and neck, liver or kidney cancer.

The V gene is TRBV5-1, the J gene TRBJ1-5; D gene unclear. The CDR3 has 14 residues. The germline gives CDR1 SGHRS, CDR2 YFSETQ. Between the trimmed V and J ends, which lost 4 bases and 2 bases, there was a span of 10 bases. The CDR3 DNA reads as TGCGCCAGCAGCCCTCGCGGGGGCAATCAGCCCCAGCATTTT. Translated, it gives CASSPRGGNQPQHF.

The gene calls are TRBV6-5 and TRBJ2-7, with a possible D match to TRBD1 (5 bases). The CDR3 is 15 residues long. V gave up 5 bases and J gave up 2 bases, with 16 bases separating them. CDR1 MNHEY and CDR2 SVGAGI come from the germline V gene. The CDR3 spells CASSKVRLGAYEQYF. CDR3 sequence (DNA): TGTGCCAGCAGTAAAGTCCGGCTAGGGGCCTACGAGCAGTACTTC.

The J gene is TRBJ2-2, the V gene TRBV6-1, with D uncertain. Germline CDR1 is MNHNS and CDR2 is SASEGT. Trimming removed 8 bases from V and 3 bases from J, with 10 bases in between. The length of the CDR3 is 13 residues. The CDR3 is CASSTLYTGELFF. The CDR3 region has the DNA TGTGCCAGCTCGACTCTATACACCGGGGAGCTGTTTTTT.

The gene calls are TRBV6-4 and TRBJ2-6; D gene ambiguous. This CDR3 spans 14 amino acids. CDR1 and CDR2 from the germline V gene are MRHNA and SNTAGT. The V end was cut by 8 bases, the J end by 0 bases, with 8 bases between. The CDR3 nucleotides are TGTGCCAGCCGAAGGGACTCTGGGGCCAACGTCCTGACTTTC. As protein: CASRRDSGANVLTF.

This chain connects TRBV21-1 to TRBJ2-7; the table names TRBD2, a call not compared with the DNA. TRBV21-1 is an annotated pseudogene. The CDR3 extends over 17 amino acids. The CDR3 loop reads CASSPPGGGAGLYEQYF. In nucleotides, the CDR3 is TGTGCCAGCAGCCCACCTGGGGGAGGAGCGGGGCTTTACGAGCAGTACTTC.

CDR3 sequence (DNA): TGTGCCAGCTCACCACCGGGCAACCATGGCTACACCTTC. This sequence encodes CASSPPGNHGYTF. V usage is TRBV18 and J usage is TRBJ1-2; D remains unclear. V gave up 0 bases and J gave up 6 bases, with 8 bases separating them. From germline, CDR1 is KGHSH and CDR2 LQKENI. CDR3 length: 13 amino acids.

This clone was picked up one time. The chain uses TRBV7-2 and TRBJ2-6, with a possible D match to TRBD2 (5 bases). Deletions cut 5 bases from V and 3 bases from J, with 11 bases between. Per the germline V gene, CDR1 is SGHTA and CDR2 is FQGNSA. CDR3 length: 15 amino acids. The CDR3 DNA reads as TGTGCCAGCAGCGGGAGTGGTTATGGGGCCAACGTCCTGACTTTC. Amino acids: CASSGSGYGANVLTF.

This sequence joins TRBV10-3 and TRBJ1-2; possible D gene TRBD1, 6 bases. Germline loops: CDR1 ENHRY, CDR2 SYGVKD. V was pared by 7 bases and J by 4 bases, with 16 bases between. The CDR3 extends over 14 amino acids. For the CDR3, the DNA is TGTGCCATCAACTATGAGACAGGCATCTATGGCTACACCTTC. Protein: CAINYETGIYGYTF.

The chain recombines TRBV9 with TRBJ1-1; D gene uncertain. The CDR3 is made up of 14 amino acids. From germline, CDR1 is SGDLS and CDR2 YYNGEE. The V and J ends lost 1 base and 1 base respectively, with 8 bases between them. The CDR3 DNA sequence: TGTGCCAGCAGCGTAAGGAGCGGGAACACTGAAGCTTTCTTT. Its protein product is CASSVRSGNTEAFF.

Regarding this clone: The sample carries other DNA sequences with the same CDR3. The chain couples TRBV15 to TRBJ2-3; D ambiguous. V was pared by 3 bases and J by 3 bases, with 10 bases between. This CDR3 contains 14 residues. The V gene's germline CDR1 is LNHNV and CDR2 YYDKDF (reference sequence). The CDR3 sequence is CATSRAGVTDTQYF. The CDR3 coding sequence is TGTGCCACCAGCAGGGCCGGAGTAACAGATACGCAGTATTTT.

The chain joins TRBV28 to TRBJ1-5; D gene uncertain. CDR3 length: 17 residues. Germline V gene sequence: CDR1 MDHEN, CDR2 SYDVKM. The V end was cut by 3 bases, the J end by 2 bases, with 17 bases between. CDR3 DNA: TGTGCCAGCAGTTTCGCTTCCACTGGTAGGCGCAATCAGCCCCAGCATTTT. Protein: CASSFASTGRRNQPQHF. Full variable domain (remainder filled in from reference TRBV28 and TRBJ1-5): DVKVTQSSRYLVKRTGEKVFLECVQDMDHENMFWYRQDPGLGLRLIYFSYDVKMKEKGDIPEGYSVSREKKERFSLILESASTNQTSMYLCASSFASTGRRNQPQHFGDGTRLSIL.

The chain uses TRBV28 and TRBJ2-7; tentative D call: TRBD2 (7 bases). CDR3 length: 14 residues. The germline gives CDR1 MDHEN, CDR2 SYDVKM. V was cut by 7 bases and J by 5 bases, with 18 bases left in between. The DNA for the CDR3 is TGTGCCAGCACCTTGGGGGGGCTCGAGGACGAGCAGTACTTC. As protein: CASTLGGLEDEQYF.

V and J are TRBV25-1 and TRBJ1-2, with D perhaps TRBD1 (5 bases). CDR3 length: 16 residues. In germline, CDR1 is MGHDK, CDR2 SYGVNS. Trimming shortened V by 1 base and J by 4 bases, and 16 bases separated the two germline ends. CDR3 residues: CASSESGPGHSYGYTF. The DNA of the CDR3 is TGTGCCAGCAGTGAATCTGGTCCAGGGCATAGCTATGGCTACACCTTC.

The chain employs TRBV5-1 and TRBJ2-1; perhaps TRBD1 as D (6 bases). The ends were cut back, 0 bases at V and 2 bases at J, with 12 bases in the middle. In germline, CDR1 is SGHRS, CDR2 YFSETQ. The CDR3 runs to 16 residues. The CDR3 region has the DNA TGCGCCAGCAGCTTGGGTGGACAGATAACCTACAATGAGCAGTTCTTC. Its protein is CASSLGGQITYNEQFF.

J is TRBJ1-5 and V is TRBV7-9; D unclear. Germline values: CDR1 SEHNR, CDR2 FQNEAQ (reference sequence). This CDR3 has 12 residues. V dropped 1 base and J dropped 9 bases, with 7 bases sitting between them. The CDR3 loop is CASSLESGPQHF. CDR3 DNA sequence: TGTGCCAGCAGCTTAGAAAGCGGGCCCCAGCATTTT.

The rearrangement uses TRBV5-8 and TRBJ2-5, with 10 bases identical to TRBD1. The CDR3 sequence is 14 residues long. V was clipped by 2 bases and J by 7 bases; unmatched bases: 5. Per germline, CDR1 SGHTS and CDR2 YDEGEE. The CDR3 DNA reads as TGTGCCAGCAGCTTAGACAGGGGGCGAGGGACCCAGTACTTC. Translation gives CASSLDRGRGTQYF. Drawing the rest from reference TRBV5-8 and TRBJ2-5, the complete variable domain is EAGVTQSPTHLIKTRGQQATLRCSPISGHTSVYWYQQALGLGLQFLLWYDEGEERNRGNFPPRFSGRQFPNYSSELNVNALELEDSALYLCASSLDRGRGTQYFGPGTRLLVL.

CDR3 nucleotides: TGCGCCAGCAGCTCGCCGGGACAGGGGAGTGTACTTACCTTC. Translated, it gives CASSSPGQGSVLTF. The chain is built from TRBV5-1 and TRBJ1-2; TRBD1 agrees at 10 bases. Germline V gene data show CDR1 as SGHRS and CDR2 as YFSETQ. This CDR3 comprises 14 residues. The trim removed 3 bases at V and 14 bases at J, leaving 13 bases unmatched.

The chain couples TRBV2 to TRBJ2-1; 7 nucleotides line up with TRBD1. Germline V CDR1 and CDR2: SNHLY, FYNNEI. There are 14 residues in the CDR3. J lost 6 bases, V lost 6 bases, and 8 bases had no gene match. The CDR3 here is CASSDRDTSNEQFF. In DNA, the CDR3 is TGTGCCAGCAGCGACAGGGACACAAGCAATGAGCAGTTCTTC.

The chain has TRBV30 and TRBJ2-7, with unresolved D. Trimming shortened V by 4 bases and J by 1 base, and 5 bases separated the two germline ends. The CDR3 contains 11 residues. The germline CDR1 and CDR2 sequences are GTSNPN and SVGIG (reference sequence). CDR3 protein: CAWTQSYEQYF. Written as DNA, the CDR3 is TGTGCCTGGACCCAGTCCTACGAGCAGTACTTC.

The chain uses TRBV5-6 and TRBJ2-5; 10 bases are a match to TRBD1. V shed 4 bases and J 6 bases; nucleotides not matched to a gene: 9. Per germline, CDR1 SGHDT and CDR2 YYEEEE. This CDR3 has 15 amino acids. DNA of the CDR3: TGTGCCAGCAGCATTCCGGGACAGGGGTTTAAGACCCAGTACTTC. It encodes CASSIPGQGFKTQYF.

This clone was observed once. The CDR3 sequence: CASSEAGLWTEAFF. CDR3 nucleotide sequence: TGTGCCAGCAGTGAAGCTGGGTTATGGACTGAAGCTTTCTTT. The rearrangement uses TRBV2 and TRBJ1-1; D unclear. Germline V lookup: CDR1 SNHLY, CDR2 FYNNEI. Trimming shortened V by 0 bases and J by 5 bases, and 10 bases separated the two germline ends. CDR3 size: 14 residues.

The chain carries TRBV21-1 and TRBJ2-7. TRBV21-1 corresponds to a pseudogene. There are 11 residues in the CDR3. The CDR3 is CASSKAYEQYF. The CDR3 bases are TGTGCCAGCAGCAAGGCCTACGAGCAGTACTTC.

The chain links TRBV7-2 to TRBJ2-7; 8 bases agree with TRBD2. This CDR3 has 15 residues. CDR1 is SGHTA and CDR2 is FQGNSA in the germline V gene. After removal of 5 bases from V and 4 bases from J, the junction contained 10 bases not matched to a gene. CDR3 residues: CASSPPSRGAYEQYF. CDR3 in DNA: TGTGCCAGCAGCCCTCCCTCGCGGGGGGCGTACGAGCAGTACTTC.

V is TRBV15 and J is TRBJ2-1; no clear D gene. The CDR3 sequence is 13 residues long. V lost 3 bases to trimming and J lost 9 bases, with 12 bases between them. CDR1 and CDR2 (germline): LNHNV, YYDKDF (reference sequence). CDR3 sequence (DNA): TGTGCCACCAGCAGTAACGTTGGAGCTGAGCAGTTCTTC. This gives the protein CATSSNVGAEQFF.

In its sample, this clone was seen once. The J gene is TRBJ2-2, the V gene TRBV6-5; the D is unclear. The germline V gene encodes CDR1 MNHEY and CDR2 SVGAGI. Trimming removed 7 bases at V and 1 base at J, with 10 bases between. The CDR3 has 14 residues. The CDR3 protein is CASIPGRNTGELFF. The CDR3 DNA reads as TGTGCCAGCATTCCCGGGCGGAACACCGGGGAGCTGTTTTTT.

A word on this clone: Other DNA sequences within the sample encode an identical CDR3. The genes are TRBV5-1 and TRBJ1-2; D is undetermined. Germline CDR1 reads SGHRS; CDR2 reads YFSETQ. This CDR3 contains 17 residues. V shed 1 base and J shed 8 bases, with 24 bases lying between them. DNA of the CDR3: TGCGCCAGCAGCTTGATCCCCTTAACGACGTCCCGTGAGGGCTACACCTTC. It is translated as CASSLIPLTTSREGYTF. Looking up the rest from reference TRBV5-1 and TRBJ1-2 gives the full variable domain: KAGVTQTPRYLIKTRGQQVTLSCSPISGHRSVSWYQQTPGQGLQFLFEYFSETQRNKGNFPGRFSGRQFSNSRSEMNVSTLELGDSALYLCASSLIPLTTSREGYTFGSGTRLTVV.

Here the CDR3 reads CASSPLTGIGYEQYF. The DNA of the CDR3 is TGTGCCAGTAGCCCATTGACAGGAATTGGGTACGAGCAGTACTTC. The rearrangement joins TRBV19 to TRBJ2-7, with D perhaps matching TRBD1 (6 bases). The CDR3 contains 15 residues. Germline loops: CDR1 LNHDA, CDR2 SQIVND (reference sequence). V lost 6 bases and J lost 4, with 19 bases in between.

The genes are TRBV9 and TRBJ2-7; 11 positions match TRBD2. V was clipped by 4 bases and J by 2 bases; unmatched bases: 14. Per the germline V gene, CDR1 is SGDLS and CDR2 is YYNGEE. The CDR3 runs to 18 residues. Written as DNA, the CDR3 is TGTGCCAGCAGCCCAGGTCCAGGGACTAGCGGTATACCCTACGAGCAGTACTTC. This gives the protein CASSPGPGTSGIPYEQYF.

The chain uses TRBV19 and TRBJ2-7; D may be TRBD2 (7 bases). The CDR3 has 14 amino acids. V was cut by 5 bases and J by 6 bases, with 17 bases left in between. Germline CDR1 and CDR2: LNHDA and SQIVND (reference sequence). The CDR3 here is CASSSGLRGFEQYF. The DNA for the CDR3 is TGTGCCAGTAGTTCGGGACTAAGGGGGTTCGAGCAGTACTTC. Drawing the rest from reference TRBV19 and TRBJ2-7, the complete variable domain is DGGITQSPKYLFRKEGQNVTLSCEQNLNHDAMYWYRQDPGQGLRLIYYSQIVNDFQKGDIAEGYSVSREKKESFPLTVTSAQKNPTAFYLCASSSGLRGFEQYFGPGTRLTVT.

V gene TRBV19 combines with J gene TRBJ1-5; no firm D call. Between the trimmed V and J ends, which lost 7 bases and 0 bases, there was a span of 10 bases. The CDR3 is 14 residues long. Per germline, CDR1 LNHDA and CDR2 SQIVND (reference sequence). CDR3 region: CASNKGYSNQPQHF. CDR3 nucleotide sequence: TGTGCCAGTAATAAAGGATATAGCAATCAGCCCCAGCATTTT.

CDR3 amino acids: CASSVDSGYEQYF. The CDR3 nucleotides are TGTGCCAGCAGCGTAGACAGCGGGTACGAGCAGTACTTC. The J gene is TRBJ2-7, the V gene TRBV9, with D perhaps matching TRBD2 (6 bases). Trimming took off 0 bases at V and 4 bases at J, with 8 bases between the two ends. This CDR3 has 13 amino acids. From germline, CDR1 is SGDLS and CDR2 YYNGEE.

V and J are TRBV5-6 and TRBJ2-5; 9 bases match TRBD1. The DNA end is more similar to TRBJ2-7, so the J call may be wrong. The CDR3 loop spans 16 amino acids. CDR1 is SGHDT, CDR2 YYEEEE, per germline. CDR3 loop: CASSFRRDREGYEQYF. The CDR3 region has the DNA TGTGCCAGCAGCTTCCGCCGGGACAGGGAAGGGTACGAGCAGTACTTC.